This TCR beta chain was sequenced for a study of blood T cell repertoires in COVID-19. At the level of the study: Some COVID-19 samples were acute and others convalescent; all came from the United States, Italy and Spain.

Germline CDR1 and CDR2: SGHNT and YENEEA. J was trimmed by 6 bases and V by 1 base; bases with no gene match: 3. The CDR3 is 13 residues long. Original analysis: Quantification of nucleated cells was approximated via reference gene primer amplification. Only in-frame clones appear in the TCRdb table, and some are missing; sequencing was by immunoSEQ multiplex PCR. D and trimming were read from the DNA, whereas the V and J calls and clone size are those reported in that table. This table holds approximately 48,000 clones, approximately 85% found once. Input material: peripheral blood. This clonotype was obtained from a man between 60 and 75 years old with acute or convalescent COVID-19. This chain joins TRBV11-3 and TRBJ2-7; TRBD2 aligns across 7 bases. The CDR3, as DNA: TGTGCCAGCAGCTTAGGGGGAGGGCGCGAGCAGTACTTC. This encodes CASSLGGGREQYF.